This TCR beta chain was identified during a study of T cell repertoires in cytomegalovirus infection. On the study more broadly: It was recently identified HLA-C-restricted and well-studied HLA-B-restricted CMV epitopes that the study used.

This clonotype showed up just a few times. Its target is not known. The junction departs from the called germline gene at one end, perhaps through a read error. TCRdb used MiXCR to reprocess the reads, holding one entry per CDR3 protein. Among about 70,000 distinct CDR3 sequences, 20% to 25% were seen once, and the ten largest hold roughly two thirds. This CDR3 is built from 18 residues. Germline loops: CDR1 SGHTA, CDR2 FQGNSA. Overall study findings and caveats: It was HLA-C-restricted CMV-specific TCR beta clonotypes that dominated the response ex vivo.

V usage is TRBV7-2 and J usage is TRBJ1-5, with 7 bases fitting TRBD1. The receptor was derived from a human donor in good health (CMV status not recorded). Some clones in this sample may be carry-over from other donors' samples. This sample comprised CD8+ T cells from cultured PBMCs, obtained from culture after CMV antigen stimulation. CDR3 in amino acids: CAGSLNRLTGPEDQPQHF. In DNA, the CDR3 is TGTGCCGGCAGCTTAAACCGGTTGACAGGGCCAGAAGATCAGCCCCAGCATTTT.